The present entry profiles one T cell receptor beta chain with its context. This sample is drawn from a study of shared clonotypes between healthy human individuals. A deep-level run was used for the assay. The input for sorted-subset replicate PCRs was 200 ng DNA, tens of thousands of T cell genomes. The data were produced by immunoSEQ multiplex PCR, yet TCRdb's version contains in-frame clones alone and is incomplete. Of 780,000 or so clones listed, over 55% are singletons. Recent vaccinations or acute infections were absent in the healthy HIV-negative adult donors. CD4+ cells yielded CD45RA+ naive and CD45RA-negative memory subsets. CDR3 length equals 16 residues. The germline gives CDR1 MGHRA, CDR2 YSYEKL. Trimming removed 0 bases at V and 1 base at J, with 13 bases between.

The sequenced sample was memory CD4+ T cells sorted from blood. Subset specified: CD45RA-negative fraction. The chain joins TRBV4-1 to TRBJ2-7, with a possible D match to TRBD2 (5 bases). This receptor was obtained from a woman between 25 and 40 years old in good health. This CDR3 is CASSQDGGVGSYEQYF. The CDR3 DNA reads TGCGCCAGCAGCCAAGACGGAGGCGTAGGATCCTACGAGCAGTACTTC.